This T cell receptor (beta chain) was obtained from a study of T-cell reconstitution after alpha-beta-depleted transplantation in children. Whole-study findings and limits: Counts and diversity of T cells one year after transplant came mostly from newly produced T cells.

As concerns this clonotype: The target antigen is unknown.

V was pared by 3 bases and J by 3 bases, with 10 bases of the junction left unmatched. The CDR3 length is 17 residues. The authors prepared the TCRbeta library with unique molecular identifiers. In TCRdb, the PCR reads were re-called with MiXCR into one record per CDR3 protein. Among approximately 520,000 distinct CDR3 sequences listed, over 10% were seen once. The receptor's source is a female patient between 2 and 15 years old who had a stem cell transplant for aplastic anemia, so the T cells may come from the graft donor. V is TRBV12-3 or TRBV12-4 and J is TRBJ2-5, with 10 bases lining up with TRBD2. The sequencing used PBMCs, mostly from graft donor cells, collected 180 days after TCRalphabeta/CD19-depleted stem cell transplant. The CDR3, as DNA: TGTGCCAGCAGTTTCGGGACTAGCGTAGACTTGAAAGAGACCCAGTACTTC. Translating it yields CASSFGTSVDLKETQYF.